This T cell receptor (beta chain) was recovered during a study of T cell responses to AZD1222 COVID-19 vaccine. This clone was recorded once. Profiled with immunoSEQ multiplex PCR; TCRdb holds only in-frame clones, not every one. The table lists under 120,000 clones, over 85% of them singletons. Germline V gene data show CDR1 as LNHDA and CDR2 as SQIVND (reference sequence). V lost 4 bases to trimming and J lost 1 base, with 7 bases between them. The CDR3 is 13 residues long. V usage is TRBV19 and J usage is TRBJ2-5; D gene uncertain. This clonotype was obtained from an adult in good health. The sample consisted of peripheral blood, taken on day 0 of AZD1222 vaccination. The CDR3 is CASSSFSQETQYF. The CDR3 DNA sequence: TGTGCCAGTAGTAGCTTCAGCCAAGAGACCCAGTACTTC.